This record concerns one T cell receptor (beta chain) sequence. This clonotype appeared a few times. Its antigen remains unidentified. Base qualities are missing; no much larger clone stands one base away. The data originate from a study of molecular identifiers for immune sequencing clone quantification (dated by TCRdb to 2017 to 2018). General notes on the study: In a replicate experiment, RNA from roughly 20,000 or 100,000 naive CD8 T cells was split into five aliquots, four of which were sequenced. This methods study used CD8 T cells to benchmark TCR RNA copy counting and molecular-identifier clustering-based TCR repertoire sequencing (MIDCIRS).

What the work shows at the level of the full study, not this receptor alone: The sizes of highly expanded clones could end up underestimated when identical TCR molecules share a barcode. In CMV-specific effector cells, clones with more than 20 RNA copies contained over 97% of molecules, whereas in naive cells such clones contained under 1% of molecules. When barcode sub-clustering was not used, chimeric consensus sequences inflated TCR diversity, with chimeras reaching as high as 47%. Spiked-in Jurkat TCR RNA (approximately eleven copies' worth), which is not part of the donor repertoire, was contained in the naive libraries. Even against a background of about a million naive CD8 T cells, spiked-in Jurkat TCR RNA amounting to a single cell's worth was reported to be detectable. Modeling estimated 2.5 to 3.5 recovered TCR RNA copies per cell, compared with about 9.3 by digital PCR, which implies approximately 30% capture efficiency.

The library was prepared using PCR. These reads were obtained on a NextSeq 500. Bulk TCR libraries were made following a previously described method, with the TCR primers given in Table S5. Total RNA was purified with the Qiagen AllPrep DNA/RNA kit. Before any analysis, reads coming from multiple sequencing runs of the same library were combined into one pool. Per the source publication's procedure: Reads were retained only if their TCR constant sequence matched exactly, and those retained reads were trimmed to 150 nt and grouped according to their 12-nt molecular barcodes. Reads within each barcode group were sub-clustered using a 15% Levenshtein threshold, and quality-weighted consensus sequences were constructed for each RNA molecule. Non-functional sequences were excluded, and lower-count sequences lying one edit away from another sequence were also excluded. Barcode sub-clusters with fewer than 20% of the maximum read count were removed, based on fitting two negative binomial distributions. TCRdb reprocessed the public reads (quality trimming at Q25 with fastp, clone calling with MiXCR) and kept in-frame beta chains. Each entry is one CDR3 protein sequence, shown with its most common DNA and genes. The V and J calls come from TCRdb's annotation, not from the publication. The sample table holds hundreds of thousands of distinct CDR3 sequences, of which roughly 25% were seen once. The top ten constitute 0.6% to 0.9% of the sample.

Naive CD8 T cell libraries were made from 20,000 to 1,000,000 sorted cells using 10%, 30% or 50% of purified RNA. On a BD FACSAria II, naive CD8 T cells were FACS-sorted as CD8+CD4-CCR7+CD45RA+ and collected into RLT Plus buffer. Under 11 TCR copies' worth of Jurkat RNA were spiked into roughly 17,000-1,100,000 naive CD8 T cell samples to test detection sensitivity. CD8 T cells were enriched using RosetteSep CD8+ T Cell Enrichment Cocktail and Ficoll-Paque, and the enriched cells then underwent ACK red cell lysis. The germline V gene sets CDR1 to LGHNA and CDR2 to YSLEER. From cysteine to phenylalanine, the CDR3 is 16 amino acids long. The kept DNA is CDR3 alone, 48 bases in frame from the first base. Relative to germline, V is 2 bases shorter and J is 5 bases shorter, with 19 bases between their ends.

The sequence derives from a human donor in good health. Some libraries in this study had Jurkat cell RNA spiked in. The V and J segments used are TRBV4-3 and TRBJ2-7; matching of 6 bases hints at TRBD2 as the D gene. Input material: naive CD8+ T cells from blood, with Jurkat cell RNA spiked in. This sample's cell subset or site label indicates: FACS-sorted CD8+CD4-CCR7+CD45RA+ naive T cells. The CDR3: CASSQSRGLSEDEQYF. The DNA sequence reads TGCGCCAGCAGCCAATCCCGGGGGTTGAGTGAGGACGAGCAGTACTTC.